One and the same sample provided the 15 T cell receptor beta chains below, sequenced in a study of shared clonotypes between healthy human individuals. The data were produced by immunoSEQ multiplex PCR, yet TCRdb's version contains in-frame clones alone and is incomplete. This sample yields roughly 720,000 clones, of which about 90% are seen a single time; about 33% belongs to the top ten. The sequencing input was memory CD8+ T cells from PBMCs. Noted subset: CD45RO+ cells pooled with CCR7-negative TemRA cells. All receptors derive from a young man in good health. Some clones in this sample may be carry-over from other donors' samples.

This chain connects TRBV28 to TRBJ2-7; 7 nucleotides line up with TRBD1. V lost 5 bases, J lost 5 bases, and 15 bases stayed unmatched. The CDR3 runs to 16 residues. Germline loops: CDR1 MDHEN, CDR2 SYDVKM. The CDR3 coding sequence is TGTGCCAGCAGTCCCCCTGAGACAGGGACCGGGGACGAGCAGTACTTC. As protein: CASSPPETGTGDEQYF.

The chain couples TRBV19 to TRBJ2-1, with 8 bases identical to TRBD2. The CDR3 is 15 amino acids. The junction had 9 bases not matched to a gene; V was cut back by 8 bases and J by 3 bases. Germline CDR1 and CDR2: LNHDA and SQIVND (reference sequence). DNA for the CDR3: TGTGCCAGTGCCATTGGCGGGGGGTACTACAATGAGCAGTTCTTC. This translates into CASAIGGGYYNEQFF. The full variable domain, in which reference TRBV19 and TRBJ2-1 provide the parts outside the CDR3, is DGGITQSPKYLFRKEGQNVTLSCEQNLNHDAMYWYRQDPGQGLRLIYYSQIVNDFQKGDIAEGYSVSREKKESFPLTVTSAQKNPTAFYLCASAIGGGYYNEQFFGPGTRLTVL.

The chain employs TRBV27 and TRBJ2-3; unclear D gene. Germline V lookup: CDR1 MNHEY, CDR2 SMNVEV (reference sequence). Between the trimmed V and J ends, which lost 2 bases and 0 bases, there was a span of 24 bases. The CDR3 runs 20 residues. The CDR3 protein is CASSLKSPTAVGSSTDTQYF. CDR3 DNA: TGTGCCAGCAGTTTAAAGAGCCCGACCGCCGTGGGTTCGAGCACAGATACGCAGTATTTT.

The chain recombines TRBV19 with TRBJ2-1; D remains ambiguous. Looked up from germline, CDR1 is LNHDA and CDR2 is SQIVND (reference sequence). The CDR3 length is 17 residues. V lost 1 base to trimming and J lost 2 bases, with 15 bases between them. CDR3 loop: CASSIGVRSAPYNEQFF. The DNA of the CDR3 is TGTGCCAGTAGTATAGGAGTACGGAGTGCTCCCTACAATGAGCAGTTCTTC.

This clone has a single count. The chain employs TRBV4-1 and TRBJ2-1; the D gene is possibly TRBD2 (6 bases). Trimming took off 2 bases at V and 4 bases at J, with 12 bases between the two ends. Per germline, CDR1 MGHRA and CDR2 YSYEKL. The CDR3 totals 15 residues. CDR3 residues: CASSQTGVGYNEQFF. The CDR3, as DNA: TGCGCCAGCAGCCAAACGGGAGTTGGATACAATGAGCAGTTCTTC.

J is TRBJ2-3 and V is TRBV27, with 7 bases that match TRBD2. The ends lost 0 bases at V and 3 bases at J; junction bases unmatched: 12. The CDR3 loop spans 18 amino acids. From germline, CDR1 is MNHEY and CDR2 SMNVEV (reference sequence). The CDR3 reads CASSLSVRWEGLTDTQYF. In DNA, the CDR3 is TGTGCCAGCAGTTTATCAGTTAGGTGGGAGGGCCTAACAGATACGCAGTATTTT.

DNA of the CDR3: TGTGCCAGCAGTTTATCCTCCCCGGGCAATGAGCAGTTCTTC. The encoded protein is CASSLSSPGNEQFF. The gene calls are TRBV28 and TRBJ2-1; no definite D call. CDR3 length: 14 amino acids. CDR1 is MDHEN and CDR2 is SYDVKM in the germline V gene. V was clipped by 1 base and J by 6 bases, with 10 bases between them.

The V call is TRBV4-3, the J call TRBJ2-1; D call uncertain. The CDR3 runs 15 residues. V lost 1 base and J 3 bases, leaving 10 bases between the germline ends. Germline CDR1 is LGHNA and CDR2 is YSLEER. CDR3 sequence reads: CASSQGWSLYNEQFF. The CDR3 DNA reads as TGCGCCAGCAGCCAAGGCTGGAGTCTCTACAATGAGCAGTTCTTC.

The gene calls are TRBV7-2 and TRBJ1-1; D is possibly TRBD1 (6 bases). V was cut by 1 base and J by 5 bases, with 14 bases left in between. The CDR3 contains 15 residues. CDR1 and CDR2 from the germline V gene are SGHTA and FQGNSA. CDR3 region: CASSLGQAGGTEAFF. In nucleotides, the CDR3 is TGTGCCAGCAGCTTAGGACAGGCGGGCGGGACTGAAGCTTTCTTT.

The chain carries TRBV9 and TRBJ1-1; D not certain. Germline CDR1 and CDR2: SGDLS and YYNGEE. This CDR3 spans 13 amino acids. Trimming left V 0 bases short and J 7 bases short, with 10 bases between. CDR3 coding DNA: TGTGCCAGCAGCGTAGCTACCGGGCATGAAGCTTTCTTT. Translating gives CASSVATGHEAFF.

This chain links TRBV15 with TRBJ1-6; 7 nucleotides match TRBD1. The germline gives CDR1 LNHNV, CDR2 YYDKDF (reference sequence). V shed 3 bases, J shed 13 bases, and the junction held 15 bases outside the gene matches. The CDR3 is 16 residues long. The CDR3 region is CATSRGPGDSARPLHF. The CDR3 DNA reads TGTGCCACCAGCAGGGGGCCTGGGGACAGCGCCAGGCCCCTCCACTTT.

This rearrangement joins TRBV7-3 to TRBJ1-2; TRBD1 aligns across 7 bases. The CDR3 sequence is 13 residues long. V gave up 5 bases and J gave up 4 bases; unmatched junction bases: 4. The V gene's germline CDR1 is SGHTA and CDR2 FQGTGA. In nucleotides, the CDR3 is TGTGCCAGCAGCGCCCGGGACAGCTATGGCTACACCTTC. Protein sequence: CASSARDSYGYTF.

The CDR3 coding sequence is TGTGCCAGCAGCTTAGCGGGACTAGCTGTAGATACGCAGTATTTT. Translation: CASSLAGLAVDTQYF. The chain joins TRBV11-2 to TRBJ2-3; 9 bases agree with TRBD2. V dropped 1 base and J dropped 5; count of bases not matched to a gene: 4. CDR1 and CDR2 from the germline V gene are SGHAT and FQNNGV. This CDR3 has 15 amino acids. Variable domain in full (rest from reference TRBV11-2 and TRBJ2-3): EAGVAQSPRYKIIEKRQSVAFWCNPISGHATLYWYQQILGQGPKLLIQFQNNGVVDDSQLPKDRFSAERLKGVDSTLKIQPAKLEDSAVYLCASSLAGLAVDTQYFGPGTRLTVL.

The V and J genes are TRBV11-2 and TRBJ2-7; the D gene is possibly TRBD1 (6 bases). CDR3 length equals 16 residues. CDR1 is SGHAT, CDR2 FQNNGV, per germline. V dropped 2 bases and J dropped 5 bases, with 19 bases sitting between them. The CDR3, as DNA: TGTGCCAGCAGCTTATACCCCCAGGGGCGAATGGACGAGCAGTACTTC. Encoded protein: CASSLYPQGRMDEQYF.

The table lists this clone with a count of one. CDR3 sequence reads: CASSFVGGARSQYF. The CDR3, as DNA: TGTGCCAGCAGTTTCGTGGGGGGAGCGAGGTCCCAGTACTTC. The rearrangement joins TRBV27 to TRBJ2-5; possibly TRBD2 for D (6 bases). The germline gives CDR1 MNHEY, CDR2 SMNVEV (reference sequence). The CDR3 is 14 residues long. Trimming pared 3 bases from V and 9 bases from J, leaving 17 bases between.